The entry below gives a single T cell receptor (beta chain) sequence along with its context. Authors' methods: For nucleated cells, counts were estimated from reference gene primer amplification. Assay: immunoSEQ multiplex PCR; the TCRdb copy retains only in-frame clones and omits some. From that table come the V and J calls and clone size; the DNA was used to work out D and trimming. Here the sample spans a few hundred thousand clones, 88% being singletons. The entry originates in a study of blood T cell repertoires in COVID-19. The TCR was taken from a man between 18 and 29 years old with active or convalescent COVID-19. The specimen was peripheral blood.

The chain's CDR3 is CASSLVKSGANVLTF. As DNA, the CDR3 is TGTGCCAGCAGCTTGGTCAAATCTGGGGCCAACGTCCTGACTTTC. The rearrangement joins TRBV5-4 to TRBJ2-6, with unresolved D. CDR1 and CDR2 (germline): SGHNT, YYREEE (reference sequence). The CDR3 totals 15 residues. V gave up 0 bases and J gave up 1 base, with 5 bases separating them. The complete variable domain, with remaining parts taken from reference TRBV5-4 and TRBJ2-6, reads ETGVTQSPTHLIKTRGQQVTLRCSSQSGHNTVSWYQQALGQGPQFIFQYYREEENGRGNFPPRFSGLQFPNYSSELNVNALELDDSALYLCASSLVKSGANVLTFGAGSRLTVL.